This T cell receptor (beta chain) was sequenced for a study of cytomegalovirus exposure and HLA in healthy donors. While the first cohort had several hundred subjects, the donors belonged to the separate validation cohort of about 110 subjects. Assay used: immunoSEQ multiplex PCR; TCRdb lists only in-frame clones, some missing. The repertoire consists of hundreds of thousands of clones, with 80% to 90% occurring once and the leading ten covering 0.83%. J was trimmed by 2 bases and V by 5 bases; bases with no gene match: 8. The CDR3 length is 16 residues. CDR1 and CDR2 from the germline V gene are ENHRY and SYGVKD.

The chain links TRBV10-3 to TRBJ1-3, with 8 bases fitting TRBD1. Input material: PBMCs. The receptor's source is a woman younger than 30 in good health and CMV-seronegative. CDR3 DNA sequence: TGTGCCATCAGTCAAACTGACAGGGGCCCTGGAAACACCATATATTTT. Its translation is CAISQTDRGPGNTIYF.